A selection of T cell receptor beta chains follows, all from one sample in a study of blood T cell repertoires in COVID-19. Produced via immunoSEQ multiplex PCR; TCRdb's table is partial and in-frame only. The table lists some 70,000 clones, 87% of them singletons. The sample comprised peripheral blood. These receptors came from a woman aged 45-65 years with COVID-19, enrolled during active disease. Each CDR3 is given with its conserved first and last residue. The order of the fields is clone size, V gene, J gene, D gene, CDR3 protein, CDR3 DNA. D genes are given only for firm matches. The size entry is marked missing in some rows and otherwise reads once, few, many or a size class.

clone_size: NA
v_call: TRBV10-3
j_call: TRBJ2-1
d_call: TRBD2
cdr3_aa: CAISETGGSLYNEQFF
cdr3_nt: TGTGCCATCAGTGAGACTGGCGGGAGTCTCTACAATGAGCAGTTCTTC

clone_size: NA
v_call: TRBV20-1
j_call: TRBJ2-1
d_call: NA
cdr3_aa: CSARTYLEQFF
cdr3_nt: TGCAGTGCTAGAACCTATCTTGAGCAGTTCTTC

clone_size: NA
v_call: TRBV6-2/TRBV6-3
j_call: TRBJ2-5
d_call: NA
cdr3_aa: CASGRWAGVSFETQYF
cdr3_nt: TGTGCCAGCGGCCGATGGGCAGGGGTTTCCTTTGAGACCCAGTACTTC

clone_size: NA
v_call: TRBV6-5
j_call: TRBJ1-2
d_call: NA
cdr3_aa: CASTRGNYGYTF
cdr3_nt: TGTGCCAGCACAAGGGGGAACTATGGCTACACCTTC

clone_size: NA
v_call: TRBV4-1
j_call: TRBJ1-6
d_call: NA
cdr3_aa: CASSQAHDSSYNSPLHF
cdr3_nt: TGCGCCAGCAGCCAAGCTCATGATAGCTCCTATAATTCACCCCTCCACTTT

clone_size: NA
v_call: TRBV11-3
j_call: TRBJ1-1
d_call: NA
cdr3_aa: CASSSPREGKAFF
cdr3_nt: TGTGCCAGCAGCTCCCCGAGGGAGGGAAAAGCTTTCTTT

clone_size: NA
v_call: TRBV15
j_call: TRBJ2-7
d_call: NA
cdr3_aa: CATSRGQGRAYEQYF
cdr3_nt: TGTGCCACCAGCAGAGGTCAGGGCCGCGCCTACGAGCAGTACTTC

clone_size: NA
v_call: TRBV7-2
j_call: TRBJ2-7
d_call: NA
cdr3_aa: CASSSLGSEQYF
cdr3_nt: TGTGCCAGCAGCTCTCTAGGTTCCGAGCAGTACTTC

clone_size: NA
v_call: TRBV5-5
j_call: TRBJ1-3
d_call: NA
cdr3_aa: CASSLGGKAGNTIYF
cdr3_nt: TGTGCCAGCAGCTTAGGAGGGAAAGCTGGAAACACCATATATTTT

clone_size: NA
v_call: TRBV5-1
j_call: TRBJ2-1
d_call: NA
cdr3_aa: CASSLAGRGYEQFF
cdr3_nt: TGCGCCAGCAGCTTAGCGGGAAGGGGGTATGAGCAGTTCTTC

clone_size: once
v_call: TRBV7-2
j_call: TRBJ1-1
d_call: TRBD1
cdr3_aa: CASSQGQVPEAFF
cdr3_nt: TGTGCCAGCAGCCAAGGACAGGTGCCTGAAGCTTTCTTT

clone_size: NA
v_call: TRBV7-9
j_call: TRBJ2-3
d_call: NA
cdr3_aa: CASSYSTASTDTQYF
cdr3_nt: TGTGCCAGCAGCTACTCGACAGCTAGCACAGATACGCAGTATTTT

clone_size: NA
v_call: TRBV19
j_call: TRBJ1-1
d_call: NA
cdr3_aa: CASSKTILTEAFF
cdr3_nt: TGTGCCAGTAGTAAGACTATTCTCACTGAAGCTTTCTTT

clone_size: NA
v_call: TRBV6-5
j_call: TRBJ2-7
d_call: NA
cdr3_aa: CASTRQGYASEQYF
cdr3_nt: TGTGCCAGCACAAGGCAGGGATACGCTAGCGAGCAGTACTTC

clone_size: few
v_call: TRBV27
j_call: TRBJ2-1
d_call: TRBD2
cdr3_aa: CASSQSGGAYNEQFF
cdr3_nt: TGTGCCAGCAGTCAATCCGGGGGGGCCTACAATGAGCAGTTCTTC

clone_size: NA
v_call: TRBV3-1/TRBV3-2
j_call: TRBJ2-3
d_call: NA
cdr3_aa: CASSQDPGSTDTQYF
cdr3_nt: TGTGCCAGCAGCCAAGACCCCGGGAGCACAGATACGCAGTATTTT

clone_size: NA
v_call: TRBV29-1
j_call: TRBJ1-4
d_call: TRBD1
cdr3_aa: CSVEGYGGGDSNEKLFF
cdr3_nt: TGCAGCGTTGAGGGTTATGGAGGGGGCGATTCTAATGAAAAACTGTTTTTT

clone_size: NA
v_call: TRBV28
j_call: TRBJ1-6
d_call: TRBD1
cdr3_aa: CASSLRQGYNSPLHF
cdr3_nt: TGTGCCAGCAGTTTACGACAGGGATATAATTCACCCCTCCACTTT

clone_size: NA
v_call: TRBV30
j_call: TRBJ2-7
d_call: TRBD1
cdr3_aa: CAWSGQGPTYEQYF
cdr3_nt: TGTGCCTGGAGTGGACAGGGACCTACCTACGAGCAGTACTTC

clone_size: NA
v_call: TRBV3-1/TRBV3-2
j_call: TRBJ2-5
d_call: NA
cdr3_aa: CASSQLVQETQYF
cdr3_nt: TGTGCCAGCAGCCAACTTGTCCAAGAGACCCAGTACTTC

clone_size: NA
v_call: TRBV20-1
j_call: TRBJ2-3
d_call: NA
cdr3_aa: CSAISTDTQYF
cdr3_nt: TGCAGTGCCATTAGCACAGATACGCAGTATTTT

clone_size: NA
v_call: TRBV7-2
j_call: TRBJ2-5
d_call: NA
cdr3_aa: CASSLHRGTQYF
cdr3_nt: TGTGCCAGCAGCTTGCACCGCGGGACCCAGTACTTC

clone_size: NA
v_call: TRBV6-2/TRBV6-3
j_call: TRBJ1-6
d_call: TRBD1
cdr3_aa: CASSRVRQGGSPLHF
cdr3_nt: TGTGCCAGCAGCAGGGTCCGGCAGGGGGGTTCACCCCTCCACTTT

clone_size: NA
v_call: TRBV14
j_call: TRBJ2-3
d_call: TRBD2
cdr3_aa: CASSRSGAGRALADTQYF
cdr3_nt: TGTGCCAGCAGCCGCTCCGGGGCCGGGAGGGCTCTAGCAGATACGCAGTATTTT

clone_size: once
v_call: TRBV3-1/TRBV3-2
j_call: TRBJ2-5
d_call: NA
cdr3_aa: CASSQVHQETQYF
cdr3_nt: TGTGCCAGCAGCCAAGTCCATCAAGAGACCCAGTACTTC

clone_size: NA
v_call: TRBV27
j_call: TRBJ1-4
d_call: NA
cdr3_aa: CASSRSGATNEKLFF
cdr3_nt: TGTGCCAGCAGTCGTTCGGGTGCAACTAATGAAAAACTGTTTTTT

clone_size: NA
v_call: TRBV15
j_call: TRBJ2-6
d_call: TRBD1
cdr3_aa: CATSRDQKGALSGANVLTF
cdr3_nt: TGTGCCACCAGCAGAGATCAGAAGGGGGCCCTCTCTGGGGCCAACGTCCTGACTTTC

clone_size: NA
v_call: TRBV6-2/TRBV6-3
j_call: TRBJ2-3
d_call: NA
cdr3_aa: CASSPRQDTQYF
cdr3_nt: TGTGCCAGCAGTCCCCGACAGGATACGCAGTATTTT

clone_size: once
v_call: TRBV5-1
j_call: TRBJ1-4
d_call: TRBD1
cdr3_aa: CASSFAGQGNEKLFF
cdr3_nt: TGCGCCAGCAGCTTTGCGGGACAGGGGAATGAAAAACTGTTTTTT

clone_size: NA
v_call: TRBV5-8
j_call: TRBJ1-1
d_call: TRBD1
cdr3_aa: CASSPGQTNTEAFF
cdr3_nt: TGTGCCAGCAGCCCGGGACAGACTAACACTGAAGCTTTCTTT

clone_size: NA
v_call: TRBV9
j_call: TRBJ2-6
d_call: NA
cdr3_aa: CASEYSETRGANVLTF
cdr3_nt: TGTGCCAGCGAATATTCGGAAACCAGGGGGGCCAACGTCCTGACTTTC

clone_size: NA
v_call: TRBV18
j_call: TRBJ2-5
d_call: TRBD2
cdr3_aa: CASSTVRTSGQETQYF
cdr3_nt: TGTGCCAGCTCAACAGTCCGAACTAGCGGCCAAGAGACCCAGTACTTC

clone_size: NA
v_call: TRBV11-2
j_call: TRBJ2-1
d_call: NA
cdr3_aa: CASSVDRLVYNEQFF
cdr3_nt: TGTGCCAGCAGCGTCGACAGGTTGGTCTACAATGAGCAGTTCTTC

clone_size: NA
v_call: TRBV5-6
j_call: TRBJ1-5
d_call: TRBD1
cdr3_aa: CASSSRLGTGAFNQPQHF
cdr3_nt: TGTGCCAGCAGCTCCCGGCTGGGGACAGGGGCCTTCAATCAGCCCCAGCATTTT

clone_size: NA
v_call: TRBV5-1
j_call: TRBJ1-6
d_call: TRBD1
cdr3_aa: CASSRPGQGSRSPLHF
cdr3_nt: TGCGCCAGCAGCCGTCCGGGACAGGGGTCTCGTTCACCCCTCCACTTT

clone_size: NA
v_call: TRBV7-9
j_call: TRBJ2-2
d_call: TRBD2
cdr3_aa: CASSPPEGGAGELFF
cdr3_nt: TGTGCCAGCAGCCCACCAGAGGGAGGGGCCGGGGAGCTGTTTTTT

clone_size: NA
v_call: TRBV5-4
j_call: TRBJ1-1
d_call: NA
cdr3_aa: CASSYPRGPNTEAFF
cdr3_nt: TGTGCCAGCAGCTACCCCAGGGGCCCAAACACTGAAGCTTTCTTT

clone_size: NA
v_call: TRBV2
j_call: TRBJ2-5
d_call: TRBD1
cdr3_aa: CASSEDRGQETQYF
cdr3_nt: TGTGCCAGCAGTGAAGACAGGGGCCAAGAGACCCAGTACTTC

clone_size: many
v_call: TRBV7-9
j_call: TRBJ2-1
d_call: NA
cdr3_aa: CASSLAGGNEQFF
cdr3_nt: TGTGCCAGCAGCTTAGCCGGCGGGAACGAGCAGTTCTTC

clone_size: NA
v_call: TRBV7-9
j_call: TRBJ2-3
d_call: NA
cdr3_aa: CASSSGADTQYF
cdr3_nt: TGTGCCAGCAGCTCAGGGGCGGATACGCAGTATTTT

clone_size: NA
v_call: TRBV28
j_call: TRBJ2-3
d_call: TRBD1
cdr3_aa: CATGTGGTDTQYF
cdr3_nt: TGTGCCACCGGGACAGGGGGGACAGATACGCAGTATTTT